This TCR beta chain was profiled in a study of T cell responses to AZD1222 COVID-19 vaccine. About the research overall: Pooled in the analysis were second doses at about 4 or about 12 weeks. Study-wide results and limits: Compared with day 0, the breadth and depth of the Spike-specific TCR repertoire rose significantly after two doses of AZD1222. The study identified only five or six AZD1222 recipients as seropositive at baseline.

V dropped 5 bases and J dropped 5 bases, with 15 bases sitting between them. Germline CDR1 SEHNR, CDR2 FQNEAQ (reference sequence). The CDR3 length is 15 residues. Of note for this clone: Its antigen remains unknown.

TCRdb's table, derived via immunoSEQ multiplex PCR, lists solely in-frame clones and lacks some. The top ten clones hold under 2.5% of a sample with about 150,000 clones, 70% to 90% of them seen once. The chain employs TRBV7-9 and TRBJ1-4; D may be TRBD1 (6 bases). The starting material was peripheral blood, obtained on day 0 of AZD1222 vaccination. The receptor comes from an adult in good health. This chain's CDR3 is CASSTRRTENEKLFF. The DNA for the CDR3 is TGTGCCAGCAGCACCCGTCGGACAGAAAATGAAAAACTGTTTTTT.